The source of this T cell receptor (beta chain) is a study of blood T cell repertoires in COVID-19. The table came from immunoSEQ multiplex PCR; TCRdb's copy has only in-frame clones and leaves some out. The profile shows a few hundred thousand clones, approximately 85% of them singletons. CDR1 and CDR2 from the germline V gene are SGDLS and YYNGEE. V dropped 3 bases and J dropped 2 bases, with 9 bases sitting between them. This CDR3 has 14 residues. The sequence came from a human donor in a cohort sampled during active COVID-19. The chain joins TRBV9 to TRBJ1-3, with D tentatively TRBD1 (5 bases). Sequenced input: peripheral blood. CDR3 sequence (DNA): TGTGCCAGCAGCGGTGGGGGGACTGGAAACACCATATATTTT. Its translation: CASSGGGTGNTIYF.